This T cell receptor beta chain was found in a study of OX40 agonist ivuxolimab in advanced cancers. The study in broad terms: The costimulatory receptor OX40 (CD134) was targeted by ivuxolimab, a fully human IgG2 agonistic monoclonal antibody. Intravenous ivuxolimab was administered to patients every 2 weeks at six dose levels: 0.01, 0.1, 0.3, 1.5, 3 and 10 mg/kg. Among the roughly 54 dose-escalation patients, roughly 20 had hepatocellular carcinoma, roughly 15 melanoma, 9 renal cell carcinoma and 9 head and neck cancer. The dose-escalation cohort was about 86% male with a mean age of approximately 60 years, ranging from about 20 to 85. Prior anti-PD-1, anti-PD-L1 or anti-CTLA-4 therapy was permitted, and checkpoint inhibitors had been received by around 40% of dose-escalation patients. Partial responses occurred in three dose-escalation patients: two with cutaneous melanoma and one with hepatocellular carcinoma. The point of sequencing TCRbeta in the periphery was to test whether ivuxolimab changed TCR sequence diversity and drove clonal T-cell expansion. The paper reports the monotherapy dose-escalation portion (N of about 47 patients) of the phase I ivuxolimab trial. Overall study outcomes, separate from this receptor: Low levels of normalized T-cell clonal expansion were also seen in some nonresponding patients. Antigen specificity was not determined for the clonally expanded peripheral T cells. In the 0.1-3.0 mg/kg groups, partial responders were among the patients with the lowest normalized peripheral clonal expansion, particularly in CD8+ T cells. Clonal expansion of both CD4+ and CD8+ blood T cells was observed from baseline to week 6 at doses 0.1 to 3.0 mg/kg. After ivuxolimab, expanded clones were on average more numerous among CD8+ T cells than among CD4+ T cells.

Genomic DNA was extracted from sorted cells for sequencing of the TCRbeta CDR3 region. TCRbeta CDR3 regions were sequenced using the immunoSEQ Assay. Sourced from immuneACCESS, this table was stored by TCRdb with only in-frame sequences that have V and J called. A share of the clones is absent; for the studies checked, an unresolved V gene accounts for under half, and the remainder has no known explanation. In this sample the table shows some 94,000 clones, roughly 90% of which occur a single time. The ten largest make up around 3.3% of the sample. Of note for this clone: Its antigen is currently not known. No qualities accompany the bases; no much larger clone lies one base away.

Patients with autoimmune disease history or receiving systemic immunosuppression were excluded from the trial. Peripheral blood for TCR sequencing was collected from all dose cohorts at baseline, on cycle 4 day 1, and on cycle 7 day 1. The samples were drawn from a first-in-human, open-label, multicenter phase I dose-escalation trial of ivuxolimab. Adults with locally advanced or metastatic melanoma, renal cell, hepatocellular, or head and neck squamous cell carcinoma were enrolled in the trial. Before TCR sequencing, CD4+ T cells and CD8+ T cells were sorted from peripheral blood as separate populations. Germline trimming: 1 base from V, 6 bases from J; junction bases outside gene matches: 4. The germline V gene encodes CDR1 SEHNR and CDR2 FQNEAQ (reference sequence). The CDR3 starts with the cysteine, ends with the phenylalanine, and has 14 residues. Of all the DNA, just the CDR3 is kept, 42 bases in frame from base 1.

The sample in question was CD4+ or CD8+ T cells sorted from blood, obtained in a trial of the OX40 agonist ivuxolimab. The receptor chain draws on TRBV7-9 and TRBJ1-2, with TRBD1 identical over 8 junction bases. This receptor was identified in an adult with an advanced solid tumor such as melanoma, head and neck, liver or kidney cancer. The DNA sequence is as follows: TGTGCCAGCAGCTTAGACAGGGGGTTAGATGGCTACACCTTC. This gives the protein CASSLDRGLDGYTF.